The sequence of this T cell receptor beta chain was determined in a study of shared clonotypes between healthy human individuals. About the study: CD4 naive cells filled three plates per donor, CD4 memory three, CD8 naive two and CD8 memory one.

The assay was carried out at the deep level. Every subset's genomic DNA went evenly onto several immunoSEQ plates. Produced via immunoSEQ multiplex PCR; TCRdb's table is partial and in-frame only. Here the sample spans around 2.5 million clones, 93% being singletons. Those who donated were healthy HIV-negative adults, with no recent acute infections or vaccinations reported. The CDR3 extends over 13 amino acids. V was clipped by 2 bases and J by 2 bases, with 7 bases between them. The V gene's germline CDR1 is SGHTA and CDR2 FQGNSA. This clonotype was sampled from a man aged 18 to 35 in good health. Some clones in this sample may be carry-over from other donors' samples. Sequencing was done on a sample of naive CD4+ T cells from PBMCs. Subset indicated: CD45RA+ positively selected. The gene calls are TRBV7-2 and TRBJ2-7; D remains unclear. The DNA for the CDR3 is TGTGCCAGCAGCTTACGAGGTGCCTACGAGCAGTACTTC. Residues: CASSLRGAYEQYF.